These 30 T cell receptor beta chains share one sample of origin, sequenced in a study of blood T cell repertoires in COVID-19. Measured with immunoSEQ multiplex PCR; TCRdb has only the in-frame clones, and not every one. The sample lists about 120,000 clones, 88% seen once, with around 8.4% in the top ten. The sequenced material came from peripheral blood. These receptors came from a woman in her seventies who had recovered from COVID-19.

The rearrangement joins TRBV6-4 to TRBJ1-2, with 8 bases identical to TRBD1. V lost 10 bases and J lost 3; bases outside the gene matches: 4. The V gene's germline CDR1 is MRHNA and CDR2 SNTAGT. This CDR3 comprises 12 residues. The CDR3 nucleotides are TGTGCCAAGACAGGGGATGACTATGGCTACACCTTC. This encodes CAKTGDDYGYTF.

The gene calls are TRBV10-3 and TRBJ2-1, with a possible D match to TRBD2 (6 bases). Trimming took 11 bases from V and 3 from J, leaving 14 bases between them. This CDR3 contains 13 residues. In germline, CDR1 is ENHRY, CDR2 SYGVKD. CDR3: CAATSSSYNEQFF. DNA of the CDR3: TGTGCCGCGACTAGTTCGAGCTACAATGAGCAGTTCTTC.

The gene calls are TRBV5-1 and TRBJ2-3, with a tentative D call TRBD2 (6 bases). Between the trimmed V and J ends, which lost 0 bases and 2 bases, there was a span of 10 bases. The V gene's germline CDR1 is SGHRS and CDR2 YFSETQ. The CDR3 loop spans 15 amino acids. The CDR3 DNA follows: TGCGCCAGCAGCTTGGAAATAGCGGTCACAGATACGCAGTATTTT. Translating gives CASSLEIAVTDTQYF. The whole variable domain, remainder taken from reference TRBV5-1 and TRBJ2-3, is KAGVTQTPRYLIKTRGQQVTLSCSPISGHRSVSWYQQTPGQGLQFLFEYFSETQRNKGNFPGRFSGRQFSNSRSEMNVSTLELGDSALYLCASSLEIAVTDTQYFGPGTRLTVL.

The V gene is TRBV10-3, the J gene TRBJ2-7, with 7 bases identical to TRBD1. Germline V gives CDR1 ENHRY, CDR2 SYGVKD. V was pared by 5 bases and J by 2 bases, with 6 bases of the junction left unmatched. This CDR3 is 14 amino acids long. CDR3 DNA: TGTGCCATCAGTCTACAGGGGTCCCCCTACGAGCAGTACTTC. Translated, it gives CAISLQGSPYEQYF.

The chain has TRBV6-6 and TRBJ2-5; 9 bases line up with TRBD1. The J segment lost 4 bases and the V segment lost 2 bases, leaving 5 bases of the junction unmatched. The CDR3 sequence is 15 residues long. Germline loops: CDR1 MNHNY, CDR2 SVGAGI (reference sequence). CDR3 nucleotide sequence: TGTGCCAGCAGTTACGGGGGACAGGGCGGAGAGACCCAGTACTTC. Translated, it gives CASSYGGQGGETQYF.

The chain employs TRBV5-1 and TRBJ2-3; 7 bases are shared with TRBD2. Trimming took 4 bases from V and 4 from J; bases not matched to a gene: 3. Germline CDR1 SGHRS, CDR2 YFSETQ. This CDR3 has 13 amino acids. CDR3 in amino acids: CASSLSGSDTQYF. For the CDR3, the DNA is TGCGCCAGCAGCCTTAGCGGGTCAGATACGCAGTATTTT.

The rearrangement links TRBV12-3 or TRBV12-4 to TRBJ2-3; 10 bases agree with TRBD2. V shed 8 bases, J shed 2 bases, and the junction held 1 base outside the gene matches. The CDR3 extends over 13 amino acids. The CDR3 loop reads CASGTSDTDTQYF. DNA for the CDR3: TGTGCCAGCGGGACTAGCGACACAGATACGCAGTATTTT.

The chain combines TRBV4-3 with TRBJ1-5; no reliable D call. V was trimmed by 0 bases and J by 3 bases, leaving 9 bases between them. The CDR3 is made up of 15 amino acids. Germline V CDR1 and CDR2: LGHNA, YSLEER. The CDR3 is CASSQDRGPNQPQHF. CDR3 nucleotides: TGCGCCAGCAGCCAAGATCGGGGTCCCAATCAGCCCCAGCATTTT.

The chain is built from TRBV19 and TRBJ1-5; 8 positions agree with TRBD1. The germline V gene has CDR1 LNHDA and CDR2 SQIVND (reference sequence). CDR3 length equals 15 residues. V lost 3 bases and J lost 5; bases outside the gene matches: 6. CDR3 region: CASSMGQARYQPQHF. CDR3 nucleotide sequence: TGTGCCAGTAGTATGGGACAGGCCAGATATCAGCCCCAGCATTTT.

The J gene is TRBJ1-1, the V gene TRBV25-1, with a weak D call TRBD1 (6 bases). The CDR3 is made up of 15 amino acids. V lost 4 bases and J lost 0, with 12 bases in between. Germline-derived CDR1 and CDR2 are MGHDK and SYGVNS. The CDR3 region has the DNA TGTGCCAGCAGTGCAGCAGGGGCTATGAACACTGAAGCTTTCTTT. It yields the protein CASSAAGAMNTEAFF. The full variable domain, its missing parts supplied by reference TRBV25-1 and TRBJ1-1, is EADIYQTPRYLVIGTGKKITLECSQTMGHDKMYWYQQDPGMELHLIHYSYGVNSTEKGDLSSESTVSRIRTEHFPLTLESARPSHTSQYLCASSAAGAMNTEAFFGQGTRLTVV.

The chain joins TRBV7-2 to TRBJ1-4; D unclear. This CDR3 spans 18 amino acids. Germline CDR1 and CDR2: SGHTA and FQGNSA. V dropped 3 bases and J dropped 0 bases, with 17 bases sitting between them. The CDR3 nucleotides are TGTGCCAGCAGCTTTACCCTCCTAGGATTTGCAACTAATGAAAAACTGTTTTTT. This encodes CASSFTLLGFATNEKLFF.

The gene calls are TRBV4-3 and TRBJ2-7, with a weak D call TRBD1 (6 bases). Trimming removed 0 bases from V and 7 bases from J, with 19 bases in between. Germline V gene sequence: CDR1 LGHNA, CDR2 YSLEER. CDR3 length equals 16 residues. CDR3 protein: CASSQDQGQGNREQYF. CDR3 coding DNA: TGCGCCAGCAGCCAAGATCAGGGGCAGGGGAATCGTGAGCAGTACTTC.

The chain couples TRBV5-6 to TRBJ2-3, with D possibly TRBD2 on 6 matching bases. The CDR3 loop spans 13 amino acids. Trimming took off 10 bases at V and 2 bases at J, with 14 bases between the two ends. The V gene's germline CDR1 is SGHDT and CDR2 YYEEEE. This CDR3 is CASEGYSTDTQYF. The CDR3 bases are TGTGCCTCGGAGGGGTACTCCACAGATACGCAGTATTTT.

The chain carries TRBV2 and TRBJ2-1; no definite D call. The CDR3 sequence is 14 residues long. Per the germline V gene, CDR1 is SNHLY and CDR2 is FYNNEI. V was shortened by 8 bases and J by 7 bases, with 18 bases between the two germline ends. CDR3 protein: CASRRSWPTNEQFF. CDR3 coding DNA: TGTGCCAGCCGTAGGAGTTGGCCTACGAATGAGCAGTTCTTC.

The chain carries TRBV19 and TRBJ2-3; 8 bases match TRBD1. Germline V gives CDR1 LNHDA, CDR2 SQIVND (reference sequence). The CDR3 loop spans 14 amino acids. V was clipped by 10 bases and J by 6 bases; unmatched bases: 12. The CDR3 region has the DNA TGTGCCACCCGGACAGGGTTCCTTCTCGATACGCAGTATTTT. The encoded protein is CATRTGFLLDTQYF.

J is TRBJ2-1 and V is TRBV18; 11 bases are shared with TRBD2. Germline loops: CDR1 KGHSH, CDR2 LQKENI. V lost 3 bases to trimming and J lost 3 bases; unmatched junction nucleotides: 4. The CDR3 loop spans 16 amino acids. CDR3 residues: CASSPSGTSGYNEQFF. The CDR3 nucleotides read TGTGCCAGCTCACCTTCAGGGACTAGCGGCTACAATGAGCAGTTCTTC.

The chain joins TRBV27 to TRBJ2-7, with D hard to call. CDR1 MNHEY and CDR2 SMNVEV come from the germline V gene (reference sequence). This CDR3 is 15 amino acids long. V lost 5 bases to trimming and J lost 2 bases, with 16 bases between them. Here the CDR3 DNA reads TGTGCCAGCAGTCTAAGGTCCGGCAGGACCTACGAGCAGTACTTC. Translation: CASSLRSGRTYEQYF.

V is TRBV30 and J is TRBJ1-1, with 7 bases that match TRBD1. The length of the CDR3 is 13 residues. V gave up 0 bases and J gave up 7 bases; unmatched junction bases: 5. Germline-derived CDR1 and CDR2 are GTSNPN and SVGIG (reference sequence). The CDR3 DNA reads TGTGCCTGGAGTGTACGGACAGGCGGTGAAGCTTTCTTT. This codes for CAWSVRTGGEAFF.

This sequence joins TRBV5-6 and TRBJ2-7; D not resolved. In germline, CDR1 is SGHDT, CDR2 YYEEEE. CDR3 length: 12 residues. Trimming took off 0 bases at V and 7 bases at J, with 8 bases between the two ends. The CDR3 sequence is CASSLVDTEQYF. The DNA of the CDR3 is TGTGCCAGCAGCTTGGTCGACACGGAGCAGTACTTC.

The CDR3 sequence is CASSFSPGGSEKLFF. For the CDR3, the DNA is TGTGCCAGCAGCTTTAGTCCGGGAGGGTCGGAAAAACTGTTTTTT. The chain recombines TRBV11-2 with TRBJ1-4; D gene ambiguous. Germline CDR1 SGHAT, CDR2 FQNNGV. The CDR3 totals 15 residues. V lost 3 bases and J 8 bases, leaving 16 bases between the germline ends.

This clone was seen once. The rearrangement joins TRBV30 to TRBJ2-5; D perhaps matches TRBD2 (6 bases). The germline V and J ends were trimmed by 5 bases and 5 bases, with 15 bases remaining between them. Germline values: CDR1 GTSNPN, CDR2 SVGIG (reference sequence). The CDR3 is 13 residues long. In DNA form, the CDR3 reads TGTGCCTGGCTGACCGGGAGAGTCGAGACCCAGTACTTC. Amino acid sequence: CAWLTGRVETQYF.

In nucleotides, the CDR3 is TGCGCCAGCAGGGTGGGGACCGGGACTAGCGGTCAAGAGACCCAGTACTTC. Its translation is CASRVGTGTSGQETQYF. This chain links TRBV5-1 with TRBJ2-5; 11 positions match TRBD2. Trimming took 5 bases from V and 2 from J; bases not matched to a gene: 11. The CDR3 spans 17 residues. The germline V gene has CDR1 SGHRS and CDR2 YFSETQ.

V is TRBV5-8 and J is TRBJ2-3; possible D gene TRBD1, 6 bases. Germline values: CDR1 SGHTS, CDR2 YDEGEE. This CDR3 is built from 15 residues. V shed 6 bases and J shed 0 bases, with 14 bases lying between them. The CDR3: CASTAWGPSTDTQYF. In DNA, the CDR3 is TGTGCCAGCACAGCTTGGGGGCCTAGCACAGATACGCAGTATTTT.

This rearrangement joins TRBV5-6 to TRBJ1-6; D is ambiguous. The germline V gene encodes CDR1 SGHDT and CDR2 YYEEEE. The CDR3 is 17 residues long. Deletions cut 0 bases from V and 8 bases from J, with 18 bases between. Here the CDR3 DNA reads TGTGCCAGCAGCTTGGCCGGGGAAACCCGATCTTATTCACCCCTCCACTTT. This codes for CASSLAGETRSYSPLHF.

The genes are TRBV7-2 and TRBJ2-1; D might be TRBD2 (5 bases). Per germline, CDR1 SGHTA and CDR2 FQGNSA. The CDR3 length is 13 residues. Trimming took 3 bases from V and 6 from J, leaving 9 bases between them. The CDR3 region has the DNA TGTGCCAGCAGCTTCGGGGTTCTCAATGAGCAGTTCTTC. Protein product: CASSFGVLNEQFF.

The chain has TRBV5-1 and TRBJ2-7; 9 nucleotides align to TRBD1. Germline loops: CDR1 SGHRS, CDR2 YFSETQ. The CDR3 has 18 residues. Trimming removed 5 bases from V and 0 bases from J; junction bases left unmatched: 15. CDR3 coding DNA: TGCGCCAGCAGTAGTACAGGGGGCATAGAAACAAGCTCCTACGAGCAGTACTTC. Protein: CASSSTGGIETSSYEQYF.

The chain carries TRBV7-2 and TRBJ2-7, with D perhaps matching TRBD1 (6 bases). V was clipped by 3 bases and J by 7 bases, with 13 bases between them. Germline CDR1 reads SGHTA; CDR2 reads FQGNSA. The CDR3 loop spans 13 amino acids. CDR3 amino acids: CASSFTGSGEQYF. The CDR3 DNA reads TGTGCCAGCAGCTTTACAGGGTCTGGAGAGCAGTACTTC.

V and J are TRBV2 and TRBJ2-5; the D is unclear. The CDR3 length is 16 residues. V lost 3 bases and J 5 bases, leaving 19 bases between the germline ends. CDR1 and CDR2 (germline): SNHLY, FYNNEI. CDR3 DNA: TGTGCCAGCAGTGACTCCCGGGTCCGGTCGGTGGAGACCCAGTACTTC. It specifies CASSDSRVRSVETQYF.

The chain is built from TRBV27 and TRBJ1-5; 9 bases align to TRBD1. This CDR3 spans 14 amino acids. Looked up from germline, CDR1 is MNHEY and CDR2 is SMNVEV (reference sequence). Germline trimming cut 4 bases from V and 6 bases from J; bases unmatched to any gene: 4. For the CDR3, the DNA is TGTGCCAGCAGTTCCGGGACAGGGCCTCAGCCCCAGCATTTT. This translates into CASSSGTGPQPQHF.

This clone was observed a handful of times. The genes are TRBV5-1 and TRBJ2-5, with a tentative D call TRBD2 (6 bases). CDR1 and CDR2 from the germline V gene are SGHRS and YFSETQ. The CDR3 length is 15 residues. V lost 0 bases and J 5 bases, leaving 14 bases between the germline ends. The CDR3 DNA reads TGCGCCAGCAGCTTGGTAGGGACCCGGGAGGAGACCCAGTACTTC. This encodes CASSLVGTREETQYF.